The 18 T cell receptor beta chains listed next were all sequenced from one sample in a study of blood T cell repertoires in COVID-19. Data came from immunoSEQ multiplex PCR; TCRdb stores just in-frame clones and leaves some out. The sample has around 59,000 clones, approximately 86% seen once. Material for sequencing was peripheral blood. These receptors all come from a man aged 55 to 69 with acute or convalescent COVID-19.

The chain has TRBV9 and TRBJ2-3; a possible D gene is TRBD1 (5 bases). Germline V CDR1 and CDR2: SGDLS, YYNGEE. The CDR3 spans 15 residues. V was clipped by 2 bases and J by 2 bases, with 12 bases between them. The CDR3 loop reads CASSVSGRLTDTQYF. The CDR3 coding sequence is TGTGCCAGCAGCGTTTCAGGGCGCCTCACAGATACGCAGTATTTT.

The chain employs TRBV30 and TRBJ1-2; D perhaps matches TRBD1 (6 bases). The V gene's germline CDR1 is GTSNPN and CDR2 SVGIG (reference sequence). Trimming took 0 bases from V and 0 from J, leaving 26 bases between them. CDR3 size: 20 residues. The CDR3 sequence: CAWSVSATGTKGRANYGYTF. DNA of the CDR3: TGTGCCTGGAGTGTATCCGCCACTGGGACAAAAGGACGAGCTAACTATGGCTACACCTTC.

This chain uses TRBV6-1 with TRBJ2-5, with D possibly being TRBD1 (5 bases). This CDR3 has 14 amino acids. V gave up 2 bases and J gave up 9 bases, with 16 bases separating them. Germline-derived CDR1 and CDR2 are MNHNS and SASEGT. CDR3 bases: TGTGCCAGCAGTGAAATGAAATCAGGGAAGCCCCAGTACTTC. Translated: CASSEMKSGKPQYF.

This chain joins TRBV5-1 and TRBJ2-7; 11 bases are a match to TRBD1. V lost 4 bases and J lost 7; bases outside the gene matches: 4. Germline CDR1 SGHRS, CDR2 YFSETQ. CDR3 length: 13 amino acids. CDR3 loop: CASSDGTGGEQYF. The DNA for the CDR3 is TGCGCCAGCAGCGACGGGACAGGGGGGGAGCAGTACTTC.

CDR3 sequence: CASSQGRQETQYF. CDR3 coding DNA: TGTGCCAGCTCCCAGGGGAGACAAGAGACCCAGTACTTC. The chain has TRBV18 and TRBJ2-5; the D gene is possibly TRBD1 (6 bases). Germline CDR1 KGHSH, CDR2 LQKENI. The CDR3 spans 13 residues. With 6 bases removed from V and 2 bases from J, the gap between germline ends came to 10 bases.

The rearrangement links TRBV7-3 to TRBJ1-1; 8 nucleotides line up with TRBD1. The CDR3 is 14 amino acids. J was trimmed by 2 bases and V by 4 bases; bases with no gene match: 3. The germline V gene encodes CDR1 SGHTA and CDR2 FQGTGA. The CDR3 DNA reads as TGTGCCAGCAGCTCGCAGGGGGCCAACACTGAAGCTTTCTTT. Translated: CASSSQGANTEAFF.

This sequence joins TRBV30 and TRBJ2-2; 8 nucleotides match TRBD1. CDR3 size: 14 residues. CDR1 and CDR2 (germline): GTSNPN, SVGIG (reference sequence). Trimming took 3 bases from V and 4 from J; bases not matched to a gene: 4. Written as DNA, the CDR3 is TGTGCCTGGAGGAAGGACAGGGCCACCGGGGAGCTGTTTTTT. As protein: CAWRKDRATGELFF. The variable domain in full, completed from reference TRBV30 and TRBJ2-2, reads SQTIHQWPATLVQPVGSPLSLECTVEGTSNPNLYWYRQAAGRGLQLLFYSVGIGQISSEVPQNLSASRPQDRQFILSSKKLLLSDSGFYLCAWRKDRATGELFFGEGSRLTVL.

The sample holds one count of this clone. The chain links TRBV6-5 to TRBJ2-7, with 11 bases fitting TRBD1. Trimming at V came to 10 bases and at J to 1 base, leaving 6 bases not matched to a gene. This CDR3 region has 14 residues. Germline V gives CDR1 MNHEY, CDR2 SVGAGI. Here the CDR3 reads CATWDRGFSYEQYF. In DNA, the CDR3 is TGTGCCACATGGGACAGGGGGTTTTCCTACGAGCAGTACTTC.

This clone was seen only once. The chain employs TRBV11-2 and TRBJ2-3; 8 positions match TRBD2. V dropped 2 bases and J dropped 0; count of bases not matched to a gene: 4. The germline gives CDR1 SGHAT, CDR2 FQNNGV. The CDR3 length is 16 residues. CDR3 sequence reads: CASSLLAGTSTDTQYF. The CDR3 nucleotides read TGTGCCAGCAGCTTACTAGCGGGTACTAGCACAGATACGCAGTATTTT. Complete variable domain (other parts from reference TRBV11-2 and TRBJ2-3): EAGVAQSPRYKIIEKRQSVAFWCNPISGHATLYWYQQILGQGPKLLIQFQNNGVVDDSQLPKDRFSAERLKGVDSTLKIQPAKLEDSAVYLCASSLLAGTSTDTQYFGPGTRLTVL.

The CDR3 is CASSLGVGEKLFF. In DNA, the CDR3 is TGTGCCAGCAGCTTAGGGGTGGGCGAAAAACTGTTTTTT. This chain links TRBV7-9 with TRBJ1-4; D gene ambiguous. V was shortened by 1 base and J by 8 bases, with 8 bases between the two germline ends. Germline values: CDR1 SEHNR, CDR2 FQNEAQ (reference sequence). The CDR3 has 13 amino acids.

A single count supports this clone. The chain employs TRBV10-3 and TRBJ2-2; TRBD2 agrees at 15 bases. With 4 bases clipped from V and 0 bases from J, the junction kept 3 bases outside the gene matches. Germline values: CDR1 ENHRY, CDR2 SYGVKD. The CDR3 contains 18 residues. CDR3 sequence (DNA): TGTGCCATCAGTGGAGGGACTAGCGGGAGGACGAACACCGGGGAGCTGTTTTTT. Translation gives CAISGGTSGRTNTGELFF.

This clone was recorded only once. The chain recombines TRBV21-1 with TRBJ1-6; the D segment call TRBD1 is taken from the table without a DNA check. TRBV21-1 is a pseudogene segment. The CDR3 consists of 17 residues. CDR3 residues: CASSPWTGGSYNSPLHF. CDR3 sequence (DNA): TGTGCCAGCAGCCCCTGGACAGGGGGCTCCTATAATTCACCCCTCCACTTT.

The genes are TRBV3-1 (or the pseudogene TRBV3-2) and TRBJ2-7; 9 bases are a match to TRBD2. This CDR3 contains 16 residues. Germline assignment: CDR1 LGHDT and CDR2 YNNKEL (reference sequence). With 4 bases clipped from V and 2 bases from J, the junction kept 9 bases outside the gene matches. The CDR3 DNA reads TGTGCCAGCAGCCCTGGTAGCGGGAGCTATACCTACGAGCAGTACTTC. Its translation: CASSPGSGSYTYEQYF.

V and J are TRBV7-3 and TRBJ2-1, with TRBD1 identical over 8 bases. Germline CDR1 and CDR2: SGHTA and FQGTGA. The CDR3 totals 13 residues. V was clipped by 5 bases and J by 6 bases; unmatched bases: 3. The DNA for the CDR3 is TGTGCCAGCAGCGCCGGGACAGGCAATGAGCAGTTCTTC. It translates to CASSAGTGNEQFF.

The rearrangement uses TRBV4-1 and TRBJ1-1; 8 bases map to TRBD1. The CDR3 spans 15 residues. Germline V gene sequence: CDR1 MGHRA, CDR2 YSYEKL. The V segment lost 1 base and the J segment 1 base; nucleotides outside the gene matches: 2. CDR3 protein: CASSQGGTGNTEAFF. The CDR3 nucleotides are TGCGCCAGCAGCCAAGGGGGGACAGGGAACACTGAAGCTTTCTTT.

The V and J genes are TRBV7-6 and TRBJ1-4; 9 nucleotides line up with TRBD1. Germline V gene lookup returns CDR1 SGHVS and CDR2 FNYEAQ. The V gene end was trimmed by 4 bases and the J gene end by 2 bases; junction bases not matched to a gene: 5. This CDR3 has 16 residues. CDR3 residues: CASSSDRGGTNEKLFF. Here the CDR3 DNA reads TGTGCCAGCAGCTCGGACAGGGGTGGGACTAATGAAAAACTGTTTTTT.

This clone has only one observation. The V gene is TRBV3-1 (or the pseudogene TRBV3-2), the J gene TRBJ2-3, with D uncertain. V was clipped by 3 bases and J by 4 bases, with 5 bases between them. Germline assignment: CDR1 LGHDT and CDR2 YNNKEL (reference sequence). The CDR3 sequence is 12 residues long. The CDR3 reads CASSQAADTQYF. As DNA, the CDR3 is TGTGCCAGCAGCCAGGCAGCAGATACGCAGTATTTT.

The genes are TRBV15 and TRBJ1-2; 7 bases fit TRBD1. With 0 bases clipped from V and 2 bases from J, the junction kept 9 bases outside the gene matches. This CDR3 contains 17 residues. Germline values: CDR1 LNHNV, CDR2 YYDKDF (reference sequence). CDR3 DNA sequence: TGTGCCACCAGCAGAGACCGAACTGGACAGGCGAACTATGGCTACACCTTC. Translated: CATSRDRTGQANYGYTF.